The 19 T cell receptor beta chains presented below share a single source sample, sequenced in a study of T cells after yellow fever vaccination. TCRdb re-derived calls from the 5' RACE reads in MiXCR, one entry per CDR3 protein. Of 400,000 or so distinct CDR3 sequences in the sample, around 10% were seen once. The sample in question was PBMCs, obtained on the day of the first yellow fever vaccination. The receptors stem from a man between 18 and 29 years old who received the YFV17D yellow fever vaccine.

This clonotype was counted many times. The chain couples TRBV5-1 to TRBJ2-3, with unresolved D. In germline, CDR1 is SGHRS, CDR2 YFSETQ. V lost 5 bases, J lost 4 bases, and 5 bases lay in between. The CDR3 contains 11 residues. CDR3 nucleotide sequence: TGCGCCAGCAGGGTTGCAGATACGCAGTATTTT. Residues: CASRVADTQYF.

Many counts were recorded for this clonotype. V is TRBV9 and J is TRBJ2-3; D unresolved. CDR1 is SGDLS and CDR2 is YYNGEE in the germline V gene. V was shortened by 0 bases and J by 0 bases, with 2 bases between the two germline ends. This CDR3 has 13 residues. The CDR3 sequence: CASSVGSTDTQYF. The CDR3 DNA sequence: TGTGCCAGCAGCGTAGGCAGCACAGATACGCAGTATTTT.

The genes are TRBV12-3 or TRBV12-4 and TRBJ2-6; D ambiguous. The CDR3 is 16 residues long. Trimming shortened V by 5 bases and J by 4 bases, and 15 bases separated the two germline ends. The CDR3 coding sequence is TGTGCCAGCAGTCGCGAAGTTAGGGCAGGGGCCAACGTCCTGACTTTC. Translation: CASSREVRAGANVLTF.

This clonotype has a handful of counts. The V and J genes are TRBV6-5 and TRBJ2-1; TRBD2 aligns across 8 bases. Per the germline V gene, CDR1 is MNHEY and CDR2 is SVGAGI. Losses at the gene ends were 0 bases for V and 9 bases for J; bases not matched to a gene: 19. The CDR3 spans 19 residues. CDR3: CASSYSRLWERGLSGEQFF. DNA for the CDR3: TGTGCCAGCAGTTACTCGAGACTTTGGGAGCGGGGGCTTTCTGGTGAGCAGTTCTTC.

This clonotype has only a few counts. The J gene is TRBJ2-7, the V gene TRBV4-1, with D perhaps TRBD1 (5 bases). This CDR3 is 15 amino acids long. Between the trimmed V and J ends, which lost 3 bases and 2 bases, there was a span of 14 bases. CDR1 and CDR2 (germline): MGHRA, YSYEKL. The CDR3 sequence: CASSQGPAPTYEQYV. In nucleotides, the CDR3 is TGCGCCAGCAGCCAGGGGCCGGCCCCGACCTACGAGCAGTACGTC.

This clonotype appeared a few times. The CDR3 region is CASSLAPDYEQYF. DNA for the CDR3: TGTGCCAGCAGCTTAGCGCCCGACTACGAGCAGTACTTC. This sequence joins TRBV7-9 and TRBJ2-7, with D hard to call. CDR1 and CDR2 from the germline V gene are SEHNR and FQNEAQ (reference sequence). Trimming stripped 0 bases from V and 3 bases from J, with 6 bases between. This CDR3 region has 13 residues.

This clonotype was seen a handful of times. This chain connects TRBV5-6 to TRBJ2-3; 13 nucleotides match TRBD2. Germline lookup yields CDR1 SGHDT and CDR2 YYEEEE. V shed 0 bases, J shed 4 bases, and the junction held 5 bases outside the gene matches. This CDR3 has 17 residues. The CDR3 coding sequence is TGTGCCAGCAGCTTGGATCGGACTAGCGGGGGATCAGATACGCAGTATTTT. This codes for CASSLDRTSGGSDTQYF.

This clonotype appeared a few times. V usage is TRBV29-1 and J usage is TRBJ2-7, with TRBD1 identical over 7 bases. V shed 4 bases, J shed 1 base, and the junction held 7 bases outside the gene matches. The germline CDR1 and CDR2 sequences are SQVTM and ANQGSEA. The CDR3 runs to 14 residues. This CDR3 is CSVVRIRGSYEQYF. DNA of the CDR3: TGCAGCGTTGTTAGGATCAGGGGGTCCTACGAGCAGTACTTC.

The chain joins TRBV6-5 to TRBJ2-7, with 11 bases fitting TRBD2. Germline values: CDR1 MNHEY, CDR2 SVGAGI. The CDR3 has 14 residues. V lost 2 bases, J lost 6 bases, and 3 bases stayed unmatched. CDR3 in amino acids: CASSYTGTSGEQYF. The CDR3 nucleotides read TGTGCCAGCAGTTACACCGGGACTAGCGGCGAGCAGTACTTC.

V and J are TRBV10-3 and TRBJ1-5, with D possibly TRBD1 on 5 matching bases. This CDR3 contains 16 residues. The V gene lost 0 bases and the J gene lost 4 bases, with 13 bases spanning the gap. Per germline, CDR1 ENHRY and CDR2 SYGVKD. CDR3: CAISESTANINQPQHF. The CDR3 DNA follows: TGTGCCATCAGTGAGTCGACAGCAAATATAAATCAGCCCCAGCATTTT.

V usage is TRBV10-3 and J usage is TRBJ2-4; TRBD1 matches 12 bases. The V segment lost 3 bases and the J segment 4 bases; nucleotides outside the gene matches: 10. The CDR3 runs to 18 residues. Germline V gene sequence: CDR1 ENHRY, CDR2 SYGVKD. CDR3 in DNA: TGTGCCATCAGTGAACCCGCAGGGACAGGGGGCGCGAAAAACATTCAGTACTTC. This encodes CAISEPAGTGGAKNIQYF.

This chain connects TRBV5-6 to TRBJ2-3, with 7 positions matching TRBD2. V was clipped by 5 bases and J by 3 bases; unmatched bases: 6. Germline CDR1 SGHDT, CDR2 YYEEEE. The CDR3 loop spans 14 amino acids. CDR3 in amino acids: CASRKLATTDTQYF. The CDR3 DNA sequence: TGTGCCAGCAGGAAACTAGCGACTACAGATACGCAGTATTTT.

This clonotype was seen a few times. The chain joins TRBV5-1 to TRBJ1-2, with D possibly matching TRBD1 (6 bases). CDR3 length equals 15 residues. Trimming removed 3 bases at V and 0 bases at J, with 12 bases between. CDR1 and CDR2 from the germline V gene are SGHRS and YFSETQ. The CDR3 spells CASSSSGQTNYGYTF. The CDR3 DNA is TGCGCCAGCAGCTCCTCCGGACAGACTAACTATGGCTACACCTTC.

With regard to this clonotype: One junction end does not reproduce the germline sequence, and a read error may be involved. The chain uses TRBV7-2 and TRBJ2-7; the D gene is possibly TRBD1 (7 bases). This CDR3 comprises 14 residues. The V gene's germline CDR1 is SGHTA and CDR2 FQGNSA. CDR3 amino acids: CASSPRQGLYDQYF. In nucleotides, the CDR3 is TGTGCCAGCAGCCCGAGACAGGGACTCTACGATCAGTACTTC.

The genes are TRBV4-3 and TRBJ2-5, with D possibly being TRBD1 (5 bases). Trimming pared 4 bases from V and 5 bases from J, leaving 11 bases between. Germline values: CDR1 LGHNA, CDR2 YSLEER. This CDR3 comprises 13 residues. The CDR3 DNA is TGCGCCAGCAGCCCCTCGACAGAGGAGACCCAGTACTTC. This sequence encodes CASSPSTEETQYF.

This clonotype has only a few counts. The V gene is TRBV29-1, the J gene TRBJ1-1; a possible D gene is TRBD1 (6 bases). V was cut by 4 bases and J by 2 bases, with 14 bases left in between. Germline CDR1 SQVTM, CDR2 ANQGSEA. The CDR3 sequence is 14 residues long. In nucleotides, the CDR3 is TGCAGCGTTGTGGGTGGAGGGGGAAACACTGAAGCTTTCTTT. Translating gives CSVVGGGGNTEAFF.

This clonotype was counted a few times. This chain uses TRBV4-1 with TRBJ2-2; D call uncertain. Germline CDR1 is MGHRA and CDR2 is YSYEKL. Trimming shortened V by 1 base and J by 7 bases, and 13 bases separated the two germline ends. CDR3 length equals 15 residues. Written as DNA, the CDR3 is TGCGCCAGCAGCCAAGGTTCACTTGTCAGCGGGGAGCTGTTTTTT. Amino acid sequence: CASSQGSLVSGELFF.

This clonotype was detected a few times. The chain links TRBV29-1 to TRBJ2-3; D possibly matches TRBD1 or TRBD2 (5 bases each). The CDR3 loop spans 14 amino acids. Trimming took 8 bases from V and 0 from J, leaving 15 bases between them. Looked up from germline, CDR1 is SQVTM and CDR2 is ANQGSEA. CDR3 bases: TGCAGCTTCGGAACGGGACGCAGCACAGATACGCAGTATTTT. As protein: CSFGTGRSTDTQYF.

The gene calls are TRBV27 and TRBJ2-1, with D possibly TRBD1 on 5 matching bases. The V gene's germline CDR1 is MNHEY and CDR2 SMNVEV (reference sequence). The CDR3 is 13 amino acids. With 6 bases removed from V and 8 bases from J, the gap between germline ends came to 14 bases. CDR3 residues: CASRDTPGDEQFF. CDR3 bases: TGTGCCAGCAGGGACACGCCGGGCGATGAGCAGTTCTTC.